This TCR beta chain is from a study of a mutant IDH1 vaccine in newly diagnosed glioma. Study overall: It was radiotherapy, temozolomide, or both that patients received previously, with most receiving both. Study-level findings and limits: Altogether, around 93% of patients exhibited vaccine-induced immune responses.

Deletions cut 0 bases from V and 4 bases from J, with 15 bases between. There are 15 residues in the CDR3. Germline assignment: CDR1 GTSNPN and CDR2 SVGIG (reference sequence). As for time point: baseline, week 1 (first vaccination visit). Noted treatment: pre-vaccination baseline after standard-of-care therapy. New WHO grade 3 or 4 astrocytomas that were IDH1-mutant and ATRX-lost occurred in the donors. Turning to this clone: No antigen is known for it.

Some clones are missing from TCRdb's copy, which holds only in-frame ones; the method was immunoSEQ multiplex PCR. Among tens of thousands of clones listed, around nine tenths were seen once. The material was PBMCs, obtained from a glioma patient treated with radiotherapy, temozolomide or both. V usage is TRBV30 and J usage is TRBJ1-2, with D perhaps matching TRBD1 (5 bases). This receptor was obtained from a woman aged 40 to 50 with glioma. For the CDR3, the DNA is TGTGCCTGGAGTGTTATACTCGGGACGGTCTATGGCTACACCTTC. This translates into CAWSVILGTVYGYTF.